This TCR beta chain is from a study of T-cell reconstitution after alpha-beta-depleted transplantation in children. This clonotype came up many times. A TCRbeta library incorporating unique molecular identifiers was prepared. MiXCR was run by TCRdb on the PCR reads, yielding one entry per CDR3 protein. The top ten clones hold less than 5% of a sample with some 590,000 distinct CDR3 sequences, about 10% of them seen once. The receptor was isolated from a human donor who donated a stem cell graft to a child with acute myeloid leukemia. Sequencing used PBMCs from the stem cell graft donor, obtained from the stem cell graft.

The CDR3 sequence is CASSPVGFSPRLSFF. CDR3 DNA: TGTGCCAGCTCACCGGTGGGTTTTTCACCCAGGCTATCTTTCTTT. The chain combines TRBV18 with TRBJ1-1; no clear D gene. Trimming pared 3 bases from V and 12 bases from J, leaving 23 bases between. The CDR3 covers 15 residues. CDR1 is KGHSH and CDR2 is LQKENI in the germline V gene.